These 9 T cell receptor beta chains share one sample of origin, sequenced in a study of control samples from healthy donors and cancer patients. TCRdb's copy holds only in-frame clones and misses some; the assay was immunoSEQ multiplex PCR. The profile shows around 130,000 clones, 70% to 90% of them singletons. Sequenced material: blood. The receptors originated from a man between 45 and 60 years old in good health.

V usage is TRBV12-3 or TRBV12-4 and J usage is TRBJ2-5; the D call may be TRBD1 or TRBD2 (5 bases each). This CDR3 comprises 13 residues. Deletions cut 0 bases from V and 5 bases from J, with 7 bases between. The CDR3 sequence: CASSLAGVETQYF. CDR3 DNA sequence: TGTGCCAGCAGTTTAGCGGGGGTTGAGACCCAGTACTTC.

Here the CDR3 reads CASSVDSGSGYRMDTQYF. In DNA, the CDR3 is TGTGCCAGCAGCGTAGATAGTGGGTCAGGGTACCGAATGGATACGCAGTATTTT. The gene calls are TRBV9 and TRBJ2-3; tentative D call: TRBD1 (5 bases). Trimming removed 0 bases from V and 6 bases from J, with 23 bases in between. Germline values: CDR1 SGDLS, CDR2 YYNGEE. The CDR3 covers 18 residues.

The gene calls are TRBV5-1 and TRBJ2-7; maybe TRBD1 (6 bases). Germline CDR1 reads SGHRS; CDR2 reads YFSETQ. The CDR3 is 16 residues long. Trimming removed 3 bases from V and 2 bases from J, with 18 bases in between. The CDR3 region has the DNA TGCGCCAGCAGCTCTTCCCCGGCCGCAGGGGCCTACGAGCAGTACTTC. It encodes CASSSSPAAGAYEQYF.

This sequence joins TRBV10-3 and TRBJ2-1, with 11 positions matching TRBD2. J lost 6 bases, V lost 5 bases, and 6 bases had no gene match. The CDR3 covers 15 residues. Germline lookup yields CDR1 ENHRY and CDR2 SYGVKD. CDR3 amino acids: CAISIAGGLLNEQFF. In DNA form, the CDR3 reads TGTGCCATCAGTATAGCGGGGGGGCTTCTCAATGAGCAGTTCTTC.

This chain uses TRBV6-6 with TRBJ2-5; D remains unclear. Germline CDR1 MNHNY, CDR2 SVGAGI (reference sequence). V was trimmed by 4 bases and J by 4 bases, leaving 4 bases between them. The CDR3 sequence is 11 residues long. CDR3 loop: CASSSPETQYF. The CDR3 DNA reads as TGTGCCAGCAGTTCCCCAGAGACCCAGTACTTC.

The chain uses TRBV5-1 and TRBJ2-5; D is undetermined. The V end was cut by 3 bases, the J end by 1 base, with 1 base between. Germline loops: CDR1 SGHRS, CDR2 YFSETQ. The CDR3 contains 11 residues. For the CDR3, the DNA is TGCGCCAGCAGCTCCCAAGAGACCCAGTACTTC. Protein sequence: CASSSQETQYF.

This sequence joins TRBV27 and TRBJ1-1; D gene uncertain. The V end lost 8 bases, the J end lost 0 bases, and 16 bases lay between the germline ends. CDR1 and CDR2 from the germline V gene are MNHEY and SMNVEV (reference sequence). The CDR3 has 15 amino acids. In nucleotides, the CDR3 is TGTGCCAGCCGTCTCGGAGGAGGGCTGAACACTGAAGCTTTCTTT. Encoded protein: CASRLGGGLNTEAFF.

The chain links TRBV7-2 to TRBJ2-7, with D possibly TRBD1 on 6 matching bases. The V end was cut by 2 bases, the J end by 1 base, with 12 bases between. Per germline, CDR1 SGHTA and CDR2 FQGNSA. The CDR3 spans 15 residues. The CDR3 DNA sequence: TGTGCCAGCAGCTTAATTTCGACAGGTTCCTACGAGCAGTACTTC. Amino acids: CASSLISTGSYEQYF.

CDR3 residues: CASQGQGAGGYTF. CDR3 nucleotides: TGTGCATCCCAGGGACAGGGGGCAGGCGGCTACACCTTC. The V and J genes are TRBV6-5 and TRBJ1-2, with TRBD1 matching over 12 bases. This CDR3 contains 13 residues. Germline CDR1 is MNHEY and CDR2 is SVGAGI.